The 26 T cell receptor beta chains listed next were all sequenced from one sample in a study of cytomegalovirus exposure and HLA in healthy donors. PCR employed 60 Vbeta and 13 Jbeta primers. Method: immunoSEQ multiplex PCR; TCRdb's copy keeps in-frame clones and lacks some. The sample gives about 250,000 clones, 65% to 85% of which show up once; approximately 2.1% is in the top ten. The sequenced material came from PBMCs. The origin of the receptors is a female donor in good health and CMV-seronegative.

V is TRBV18 and J is TRBJ1-1; D might be TRBD1 (5 bases). This CDR3 region has 14 residues. CDR1 and CDR2 (germline): KGHSH, LQKENI. V shed 4 bases and J shed 4 bases, with 13 bases lying between them. The CDR3 region has the DNA TGTGCCAGCTCACTAGCGGGGAGGGGCACTGAAGCTTTCTTT. Translating gives CASSLAGRGTEAFF.

The chain joins TRBV11-3 to TRBJ2-4, with TRBD1 matching over 11 bases. Per germline, CDR1 SGHNT and CDR2 YENEEA. This CDR3 comprises 14 residues. J was trimmed by 7 bases and V by 5 bases; bases with no gene match: 4. CDR3 in DNA: TGTGCCAGCAGCCCCAGGACAGGGGGCAACATTCAGTACTTC. Its protein product is CASSPRTGGNIQYF.

The chain employs TRBV5-4 and TRBJ1-1; a possible D gene is TRBD1 (5 bases). In germline, CDR1 is SGHNT, CDR2 YYREEE (reference sequence). V dropped 2 bases and J dropped 3 bases, with 8 bases sitting between them. CDR3 length equals 13 residues. CDR3 DNA sequence: TGTGCCAGCAGCTTAGTGACAGACACTGAAGCTTTCTTT. Amino acid sequence: CASSLVTDTEAFF.

The chain uses TRBV19 and TRBJ2-1, with 9 bases identical to TRBD2. Trimming at V came to 3 bases and at J to 2 bases, leaving 2 bases not matched to a gene. This CDR3 contains 15 residues. Germline V gene data show CDR1 as LNHDA and CDR2 as SQIVND (reference sequence). The CDR3 nucleotides read TGTGCCAGTAGTATTGCTAGCGGGACCTACAATGAGCAGTTCTTC. Protein: CASSIASGTYNEQFF.

This clone was counted a few times. The V gene is TRBV4-1, the J gene TRBJ2-1, with 9 positions matching TRBD2. V was clipped by 0 bases and J by 7 bases; unmatched bases: 10. CDR1 and CDR2 (germline): MGHRA, YSYEKL. The CDR3 loop spans 17 amino acids. CDR3 coding DNA: TGCGCCAGCAGCCAAGAGATTATAGCGGGAGTATCAAATGAGCAGTTCTTC. The encoded protein is CASSQEIIAGVSNEQFF.

The chain uses TRBV5-1 and TRBJ2-7, with 8 bases lining up with TRBD1. Germline values: CDR1 SGHRS, CDR2 YFSETQ. The trim removed 2 bases at V and 5 bases at J, leaving 6 bases unmatched. This CDR3 has 14 amino acids. The CDR3 region has the DNA TGCGCCAGCAGCTTTGGAGACAGGGGACACGAGCAGTACTTC. Protein: CASSFGDRGHEQYF.

V is TRBV4-1 and J is TRBJ2-7; 8 bases line up with TRBD2. CDR1 is MGHRA, CDR2 YSYEKL, per germline. CDR3 length equals 17 residues. V shed 5 bases and J 0 bases; nucleotides not matched to a gene: 12. The CDR3 sequence is CASSDRRGGSSSYEQYF. CDR3 coding DNA: TGCGCCAGCAGCGATCGACGGGGGGGGAGTTCCTCCTACGAGCAGTACTTC.

J is TRBJ1-1 and V is TRBV4-2; no reliable D call. Germline CDR1 LGHNA, CDR2 YNFKEQ. There are 14 residues in the CDR3. Trimming removed 2 bases from V and 3 bases from J, with 10 bases in between. The CDR3 DNA reads TGTGCCAGCAGCCAACAAACGAGGGACACTGAAGCTTTCTTT. It translates to CASSQQTRDTEAFF.

Only one count was recorded for this clone. The chain recombines TRBV5-1 with TRBJ1-1; the D gene is possibly TRBD1 (5 bases). This CDR3 spans 15 amino acids. Trimming shortened V by 3 bases and J by 4 bases, and 16 bases separated the two germline ends. Per germline, CDR1 SGHRS and CDR2 YFSETQ. CDR3 in amino acids: CASSSGVGLGTEAFF. In nucleotides, the CDR3 is TGCGCCAGCAGCTCGGGGGTGGGGCTCGGCACTGAAGCTTTCTTT.

V usage is TRBV5-6 and J usage is TRBJ2-7, with a weak D call TRBD2 (5 bases). The germline V and J ends were trimmed by 4 bases and 3 bases, with 8 bases remaining between them. CDR1 and CDR2 from the germline V gene are SGHDT and YYEEEE. The CDR3 has 12 residues. CDR3 sequence (DNA): TGTGCCAGCAGCCCCCGGGGCTACGAGCAGTACTTC. Protein sequence: CASSPRGYEQYF. The full variable domain, with the rest looked up from reference TRBV5-6 and TRBJ2-7, is DAGVTQSPTHLIKTRGQQVTLRCSPKSGHDTVSWYQQALGQGPQFIFQYYEEEERQRGNFPDRFSGHQFPNYSSELNVNALLLGDSALYLCASSPRGYEQYFGPGTRLTVT.

The V gene is TRBV5-8, the J gene TRBJ1-4, with D tentatively TRBD1 (6 bases). This CDR3 has 15 residues. In germline, CDR1 is SGHTS, CDR2 YDEGEE. V shed 3 bases and J shed 7 bases, with 16 bases lying between them. The DNA of the CDR3 is TGTGCCAGCAGCTGGGGCCTCGAGGGGGTTGAAAAACTGTTTTTT. Its protein product is CASSWGLEGVEKLFF.

This sequence joins TRBV27 and TRBJ1-2; no definite D call. Trimming stripped 5 bases from V and 4 bases from J, with 23 bases between. The CDR3 runs 17 residues. Germline CDR1 and CDR2: MNHEY and SMNVEV (reference sequence). This CDR3 is CASSPRMERGTGYGYTF. As DNA, the CDR3 is TGTGCCAGCAGTCCCCGCATGGAACGGGGAACGGGCTATGGCTACACCTTC.

This chain links TRBV28 with TRBJ2-2, with 9 positions matching TRBD1. Unmatched junction bases numbered 17, after V lost 6 bases and J lost 6 bases. The CDR3 is made up of 18 amino acids. Germline CDR1 is MDHEN and CDR2 is SYDVKM. In nucleotides, the CDR3 is TGTGCCAGCAGCCTACCCCCGGGACAGGGCAGTGTAGCCGGGGAGCTGTTTTTT. Protein product: CASSLPPGQGSVAGELFF.

V gene TRBV11-3 combines with J gene TRBJ2-3; 13 nucleotides align to TRBD2. J gave up 2 bases and V 0 bases, and 8 bases lay outside the gene matches. The CDR3 extends over 19 amino acids. CDR1 is SGHNT and CDR2 is YENEEA in the germline V gene. The DNA of the CDR3 is TGTGCCAGCAGCTTAGATGCAACTAGCGGGAGGGTTTACACAGATACGCAGTATTTT. Translated, it gives CASSLDATSGRVYTDTQYF.

V gene TRBV2 combines with J gene TRBJ2-5; 7 nucleotides agree with TRBD1. The V gene end was trimmed by 4 bases and the J gene end by 10 bases; junction bases not matched to a gene: 3. Germline CDR1 SNHLY, CDR2 FYNNEI. The CDR3 has 11 residues. This CDR3 is CASSGTGVQYF. CDR3 nucleotide sequence: TGTGCCAGCAGTGGGACAGGCGTCCAGTACTTC.

The table lists this clone with a few counts. The chain combines TRBV6-1 with TRBJ2-7; TRBD1 matches 7 bases. Germline trimming cut 2 bases from V and 4 bases from J; bases unmatched to any gene: 8. From germline, CDR1 is MNHNS and CDR2 SASEGT. The CDR3 has 15 residues. CDR3 residues: CASSESDRLSYEQYF. The CDR3 DNA is TGTGCCAGCAGTGAATCGGACAGGCTCTCGTACGAGCAGTACTTC.

The chain employs TRBV25-1 and TRBJ1-2; D is undetermined. Per the germline V gene, CDR1 is MGHDK and CDR2 is SYGVNS. This CDR3 has 12 amino acids. Trimming removed 3 bases at V and 1 base at J, with 3 bases between. For the CDR3, the DNA is TGTGCCAGCAGTGACCTTAACTATGGCTACACCTTC. Its translation is CASSDLNYGYTF.

This chain's CDR3 is CASSLDRGGEQYF. The CDR3 nucleotides read TGTGCCAGCAGCCTAGACAGGGGCGGCGAGCAGTACTTC. V is TRBV4-2 and J is TRBJ2-7; 8 nucleotides match TRBD1. This CDR3 has 13 residues. Trimming cost V 4 bases and J 6 bases; bases outside gene matches: 5. The V gene's germline CDR1 is LGHNA and CDR2 YNFKEQ.

This clone was detected once. The chain uses TRBV7-9 and TRBJ2-5; maybe TRBD2 (5 bases). Trimming took 4 bases from V and 4 from J, leaving 7 bases between them. Germline values: CDR1 SEHNR, CDR2 FQNEAQ (reference sequence). The CDR3 consists of 12 residues. The CDR3 nucleotides read TGTGCCAGCAGCTCCACTAGAGAGACCCAGTACTTC. Its protein product is CASSSTRETQYF. Full variable domain (missing parts from reference TRBV7-9 and TRBJ2-5): DTGVSQNPRHKITKRGQNVTFRCDPISEHNRLYWYRQTLGQGPEFLTYFQNEAQLEKSRLLSDRFSAERPKGSFSTLEIQRTEQGDSAMYLCASSSTRETQYFGPGTRLLVL.

The V call is TRBV2, the J call TRBJ2-7; D unresolved. Germline CDR1 reads SNHLY; CDR2 reads FYNNEI. The CDR3 consists of 11 residues. V was cut by 6 bases and J by 3 bases, with 6 bases left in between. Here the CDR3 reads CASSEYYEQYF. The CDR3 DNA reads as TGTGCCAGCAGCGAATACTACGAGCAGTACTTC.

The J gene is TRBJ2-1, the V gene TRBV11-2; D may be TRBD2 (6 bases). V was cut by 8 bases and J by 2 bases, with 13 bases left in between. CDR3 length: 14 residues. The germline V gene encodes CDR1 SGHAT and CDR2 FQNNGV. CDR3 in amino acids: CASATGLPYNEQFF. Written as DNA, the CDR3 is TGTGCCAGCGCGACGGGACTTCCCTACAATGAGCAGTTCTTC.

The chain recombines TRBV2 with TRBJ1-1; 8 bases agree with TRBD1. Germline CDR1 reads SNHLY; CDR2 reads FYNNEI. V shed 7 bases, J shed 5 bases, and the junction held 9 bases outside the gene matches. The CDR3 loop spans 14 amino acids. DNA of the CDR3: TGTGCCAGCACCACTACAGGGGGGGGGACTGAAGCTTTCTTT. Encoded protein: CASTTTGGGTEAFF.

The V and J genes are TRBV18 and TRBJ1-5, with a weak D call TRBD1 (6 bases). The CDR3 has 16 residues. The V end lost 3 bases, the J end lost 2 bases, and 14 bases lay between the germline ends. Germline CDR1 reads KGHSH; CDR2 reads LQKENI. The CDR3 is CASSPPADRRNQPQHF. The CDR3 DNA follows: TGTGCCAGCTCACCTCCCGCCGACAGGCGCAATCAGCCCCAGCATTTT.

The V gene is TRBV30, the J gene TRBJ2-1; D gene ambiguous. The CDR3 length is 14 residues. Germline CDR1 reads GTSNPN; CDR2 reads SVGIG (reference sequence). The germline V and J ends were trimmed by 1 base and 3 bases, with 10 bases remaining between them. CDR3 in amino acids: CAWSAMTIYNEQFF. The DNA of the CDR3 is TGTGCCTGGAGTGCGATGACAATCTACAATGAGCAGTTCTTC.

The chain has TRBV28 and TRBJ1-2; D remains unclear. V lost 2 bases, J lost 7 bases, and 14 bases lay in between. Germline V lookup: CDR1 MDHEN, CDR2 SYDVKM. This CDR3 comprises 14 residues. The CDR3 here is CASSLISGGSGYTF. The CDR3 DNA follows: TGTGCCAGCAGTTTAATTTCGGGAGGGAGTGGCTACACCTTC.

Notes on this clone: The same CDR3 is also encoded by other DNA sequences in this sample. The gene calls are TRBV9 and TRBJ2-7; 8 bases align to TRBD1. CDR1 and CDR2 (germline): SGDLS, YYNGEE. The CDR3 is 14 residues long. The V segment lost 3 bases and the J segment 4 bases; nucleotides outside the gene matches: 6. CDR3 bases: TGTGCCAGCAGCGCCGGGACAGGAGGGTACGAGCAGTACTTC. This gives the protein CASSAGTGGYEQYF. Together with reference TRBV9 and TRBJ2-7, the CDR3 gives the full variable domain: DSGVTQTPKHLITATGQRVTLRCSPRSGDLSVYWYQQSLDQGLQFLIQYYNGEERAKGNILERFSAQQFPDLHSELNLSSLELGDSALYFCASSAGTGGYEQYFGPGTRLTVT.